This T cell receptor (beta chain) was recorded in a study of T-cell reconstitution after alpha-beta-depleted transplantation in children. Points from the study as a whole: The authors attributed T-cell counts and diversity one year after transplant mostly to newly produced T cells. Several hundred rapidly expanded clones from non-depleted graft cells reportedly supplied alpha-beta T cells about two months post-transplant.

At least ten counts were recorded for this clonotype. The antigen remains undetermined. The V gene lost 5 bases and the J gene lost 7 bases, with 14 bases spanning the gap. The CDR3 sequence is 13 residues long. The germline CDR1 and CDR2 sequences are SGHTA and FQGNSA. Preparation of the TCRbeta library used unique molecular identifiers. Each CDR3 protein gets one entry after TCRdb re-called the PCR reads with MiXCR. Among about 27,000 distinct CDR3 sequences listed, roughly a sixth were seen once. The material sequenced was PBMCs, mostly from graft donor cells, taken 60 days after TCRalphabeta/CD19-depleted stem cell transplant. The chain recombines TRBV7-2 with TRBJ1-2, with D tentatively TRBD1 (6 bases). This clonotype originated in a male patient under 10 years old who had a stem cell transplant for acute lymphoblastic leukemia, so the T cells may come from the graft donor. CDR3 bases: TGTGCCAGCAGCGACCACAGGGTGGCTGGCTACACCTTC. Encoded protein: CASSDHRVAGYTF.